One T cell receptor (beta chain) is described in this entry. The study counted Cohort 3 donors as recovered given two negative PCRs, clearance, or symptom resolution. The data derive from a study of blood T cell repertoires in COVID-19. The wider study: COVID-19 samples collected from the United States, Italy and Spain covered acute and convalescent phases. In each case, the material was cDNA or gDNA derived from T cells, B-cell-depleted T cells, or PBMCs.

Using immunoSEQ multiplex PCR, the repertoire was profiled, and TCRdb retains in-frame clones only, with some absent. The sample has roughly 330,000 clones; 88% are singletons. The CDR3 extends over 15 amino acids. Germline assignment: CDR1 MNHEY and CDR2 SMNVEV (reference sequence). Trimming left V 2 bases short and J 3 bases short, with 14 bases between. The TCR originated in a man aged 25-45 years who had recovered from COVID-19. The sample was PBMCs or T cells enriched from blood (not recorded which). The chain joins TRBV27 to TRBJ2-7, with a possible D match to TRBD2 (7 bases). The CDR3 DNA is TGTGCCAGCAGTTTAGGGCTAGGGGGGGACTACGAGCAGTACTTC. It translates to CASSLGLGGDYEQYF.